This TCR beta chain stems from a study of CD8+ T cells in alopecia areata. This clone turned up a few times. CDR3 length equals 14 residues. Germline V gene lookup returns CDR1 SQVTM and CDR2 ANQGSEA. The V and J ends lost 4 bases and 5 bases, in that order; junction bases with no gene match: 7. Sequencing relied on a cDNA template that was reverse transcribed from extracted RNA. Sequenced by immunoSEQ multiplex PCR; TCRdb stores in-frame clones only, minus some. The sample includes 110,000 to 150,000 clones, about three fifths seen only once; the top ten take roughly 6.7%. The study team obtained lesional scalp punch biopsies and peripheral blood from alopecia areata patients.

The rearrangement links TRBV29-1 to TRBJ2-1, with 8 bases lining up with TRBD1. This receptor was taken from a human donor with alopecia areata. This specimen was CD4+ T cells sorted from blood, taken at week 0. CDR3: CSVGAGGPDNEQFF. DNA for the CDR3: TGCAGCGTTGGGGCAGGGGGCCCCGACAATGAGCAGTTCTTC.